One sample yielded the 8 T cell receptor beta chains listed below, sequenced in a study of human T cells and chemical hapten exposure. Time point denoted: healthy volunteer bleed at 2 weeks. Unfractionated whole blood yielded the extracted total RNA. TCRdb processed the RACE reads anew with MiXCR; each CDR3 protein has one entry. The sample consists of about 130,000 distinct CDR3 sequences, approximately 8.3% of them appearing once. Material: whole blood. These receptor sequences come from a male donor in good health. Some clones in this sample may be carry-over from other donors' samples.

This chain links TRBV7-9 with TRBJ1-5; D call uncertain. This CDR3 is 13 amino acids long. V gave up 2 bases and J gave up 6 bases, with 8 bases separating them. The V gene's germline CDR1 is SEHNR and CDR2 FQNEAQ (reference sequence). CDR3 residues: CASSLTGAQPQHF. CDR3 sequence (DNA): TGTGCCAGCAGCTTAACGGGAGCTCAGCCCCAGCATTTT.

This clonotype was seen repeatedly, ten times or more. This chain uses TRBV10-3 with TRBJ1-1; D remains ambiguous. CDR1 and CDR2 from the germline V gene are ENHRY and SYGVKD. The V gene lost 2 bases and the J gene lost 10 bases, with 17 bases spanning the gap. The CDR3 loop spans 14 amino acids. CDR3 nucleotide sequence: TGTGCCATCAGTGAGAAAGGACCTGAGTGGGGAGCTTTCTTT. It translates to CAISEKGPEWGAFF.

This clonotype appeared a few times. The chain joins TRBV5-1 to TRBJ2-6; possible D gene TRBD1, 6 bases. The V gene's germline CDR1 is SGHRS and CDR2 YFSETQ. Trimming stripped 0 bases from V and 0 bases from J, with 16 bases between. The CDR3 is 19 amino acids. CDR3 bases: TGCGCCAGCAGCTTGGCCTCGCGGACAGTCTTCTCTGGGGCCAACGTCCTGACTTTC. It specifies CASSLASRTVFSGANVLTF.

V gene TRBV29-1 combines with J gene TRBJ2-1; D is unresolved. This CDR3 comprises 9 residues. The germline gives CDR1 SQVTM, CDR2 ANQGSEA. V was trimmed by 4 bases and J by 9 bases, leaving 4 bases between them. The CDR3 region is CSVGGEQFF. The CDR3 coding sequence is TGCAGCGTTGGGGGTGAGCAGTTCTTC.

This clonotype was detected only a few times. The chain has TRBV12-3 or TRBV12-4 and TRBJ2-7; possibly TRBD1 for D (5 bases). V lost 6 bases and J lost 3, with 12 bases in between. This CDR3 is built from 13 residues. The CDR3 loop reads CASSPTGLYEQYF. In DNA form, the CDR3 reads TGTGCCAGCAGCCCCACAGGCCTCTACGAGCAGTACTTC.

The chain uses TRBV28 and TRBJ2-7, with TRBD2 matching 10 bases. The junction had 12 bases not matched to a gene; V was cut back by 5 bases and J by 5 bases. The CDR3 is 16 residues long. CDR1 MDHEN and CDR2 SYDVKM come from the germline V gene. CDR3 sequence (DNA): TGTGCCAGCAGTCTGGACCCTAGCGGGGGCGGGGACGAGCAGTACTTC. It codes for CASSLDPSGGGDEQYF.

This clonotype was seen a few times. The CDR3 loop is CASSSGLAGFNEQFF. The CDR3 nucleotides are TGCGCCAGCAGCTCAGGACTAGCGGGGTTCAATGAGCAGTTCTTC. The chain combines TRBV5-1 with TRBJ2-1; 12 nucleotides match TRBD2. Germline CDR1 SGHRS, CDR2 YFSETQ. This CDR3 region has 15 residues. J gave up 6 bases and V 3 bases, and 4 bases lay outside the gene matches. The variable domain in full, with the rest retrieved from reference TRBV5-1 and TRBJ2-1, is KAGVTQTPRYLIKTRGQQVTLSCSPISGHRSVSWYQQTPGQGLQFLFEYFSETQRNKGNFPGRFSGRQFSNSRSEMNVSTLELGDSALYLCASSSGLAGFNEQFFGPGTRLTVL.

This clonotype was counted a few times. The chain links TRBV18 to TRBJ1-3, with 8 nucleotides matching TRBD1. The germline V gene encodes CDR1 KGHSH and CDR2 LQKENI. The CDR3 covers 17 residues. Germline trimming cut 3 bases from V and 1 base from J; bases unmatched to any gene: 8. DNA for the CDR3: TGTGCCAGCTCACCTCGTCAGGGGGCCCCGTCTGGAAACACCATATATTTT. Translated: CASSPRQGAPSGNTIYF.